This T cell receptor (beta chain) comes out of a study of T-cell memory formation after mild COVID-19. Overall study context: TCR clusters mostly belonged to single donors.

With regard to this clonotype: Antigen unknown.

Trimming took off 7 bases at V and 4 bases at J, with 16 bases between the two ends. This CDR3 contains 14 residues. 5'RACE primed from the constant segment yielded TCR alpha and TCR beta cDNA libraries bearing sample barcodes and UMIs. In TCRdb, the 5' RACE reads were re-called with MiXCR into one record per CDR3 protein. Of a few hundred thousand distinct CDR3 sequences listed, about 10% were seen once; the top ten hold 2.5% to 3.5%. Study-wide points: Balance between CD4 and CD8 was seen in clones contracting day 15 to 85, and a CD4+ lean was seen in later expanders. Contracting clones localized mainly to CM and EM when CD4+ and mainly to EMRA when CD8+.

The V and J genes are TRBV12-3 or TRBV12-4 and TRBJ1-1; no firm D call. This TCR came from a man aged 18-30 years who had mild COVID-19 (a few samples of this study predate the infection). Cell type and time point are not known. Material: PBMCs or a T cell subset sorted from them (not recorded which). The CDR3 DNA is TGTGCCAGCAACAGCCGCCGGGGTTCCACTGAAGCTTTCTTT. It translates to CASNSRRGSTEAFF.